This T cell receptor beta chain was captured in a study of cytomegalovirus exposure and HLA in healthy donors. The PCR ran on 60 Vbeta and 13 Jbeta primers. Libraries were prepared by immunoSEQ multiplex PCR; TCRdb keeps only in-frame clonotypes and omits some of them. The table lists 180,000 or so clones, 76% of them singletons. V was clipped by 4 bases and J by 0 bases, with 10 bases between them. Looked up from germline, CDR1 is SGHRS and CDR2 is YFSETQ. This CDR3 is built from 14 residues. The TCR originated in a man aged 18-30 years in good health and CMV-seronegative. The chain combines TRBV5-1 with TRBJ1-2; TRBD1 might be the D (5 bases). The sample was PBMCs. The CDR3 nucleotides are TGCGCCAGCAGCCCTGGACATACTAACTATGGCTACACCTTC. Residues: CASSPGHTNYGYTF.